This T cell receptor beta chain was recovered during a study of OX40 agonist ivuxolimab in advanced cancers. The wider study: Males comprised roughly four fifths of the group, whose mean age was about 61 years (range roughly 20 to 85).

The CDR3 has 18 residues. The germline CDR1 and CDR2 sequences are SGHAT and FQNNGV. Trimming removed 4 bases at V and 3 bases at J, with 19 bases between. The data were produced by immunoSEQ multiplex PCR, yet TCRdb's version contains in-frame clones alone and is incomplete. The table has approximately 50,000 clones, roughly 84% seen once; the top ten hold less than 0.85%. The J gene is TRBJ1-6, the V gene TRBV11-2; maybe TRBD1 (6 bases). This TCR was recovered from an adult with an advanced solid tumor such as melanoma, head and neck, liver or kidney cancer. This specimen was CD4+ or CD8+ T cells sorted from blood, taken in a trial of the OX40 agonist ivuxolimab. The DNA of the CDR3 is TGTGCCAGCAGCTCGATCCGGACAGATTGGTTCTATAATTCACCCCTCCACTTT. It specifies CASSSIRTDWFYNSPLHF.